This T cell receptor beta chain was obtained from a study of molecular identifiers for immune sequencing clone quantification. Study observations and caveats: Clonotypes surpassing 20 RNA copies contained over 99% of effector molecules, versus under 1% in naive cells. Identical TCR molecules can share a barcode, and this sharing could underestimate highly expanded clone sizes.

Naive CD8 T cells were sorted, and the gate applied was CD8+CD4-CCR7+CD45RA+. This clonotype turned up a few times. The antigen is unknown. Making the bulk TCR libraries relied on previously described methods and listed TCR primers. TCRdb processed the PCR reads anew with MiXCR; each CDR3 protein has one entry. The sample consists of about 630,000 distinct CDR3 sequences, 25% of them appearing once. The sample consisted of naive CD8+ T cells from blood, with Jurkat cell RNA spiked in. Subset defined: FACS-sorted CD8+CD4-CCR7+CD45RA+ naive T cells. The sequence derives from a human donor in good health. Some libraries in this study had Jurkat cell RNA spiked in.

The CDR3 sequence: CASSPDGFSYEQYF. The CDR3 coding sequence is TGTGCCAGCAGTCCGGACGGATTCTCCTACGAGCAGTACTTC. The rearrangement uses TRBV6-6 and TRBJ2-7; no clear D. This CDR3 comprises 14 residues. Germline-derived CDR1 and CDR2 are MNHNY and SVGAGI (reference sequence). Trimming stripped 5 bases from V and 0 bases from J, with 11 bases between.